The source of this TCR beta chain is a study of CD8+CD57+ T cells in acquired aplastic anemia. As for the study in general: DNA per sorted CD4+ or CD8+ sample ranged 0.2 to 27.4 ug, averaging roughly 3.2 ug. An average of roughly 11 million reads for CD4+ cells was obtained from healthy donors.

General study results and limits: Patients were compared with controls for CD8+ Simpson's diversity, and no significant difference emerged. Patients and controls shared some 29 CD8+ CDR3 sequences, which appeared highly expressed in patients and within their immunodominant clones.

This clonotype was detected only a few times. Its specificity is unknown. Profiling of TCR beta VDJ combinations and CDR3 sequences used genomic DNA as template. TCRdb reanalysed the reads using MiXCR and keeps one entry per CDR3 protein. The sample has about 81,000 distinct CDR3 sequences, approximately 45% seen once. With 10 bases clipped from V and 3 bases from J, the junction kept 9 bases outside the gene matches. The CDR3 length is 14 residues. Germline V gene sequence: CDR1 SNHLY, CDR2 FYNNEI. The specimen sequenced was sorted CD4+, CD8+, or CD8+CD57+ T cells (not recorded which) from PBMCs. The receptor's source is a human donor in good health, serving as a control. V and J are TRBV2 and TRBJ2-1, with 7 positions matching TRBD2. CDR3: CATKWGGGYNEQFF. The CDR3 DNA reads TGTGCCACAAAATGGGGGGGGGGCTACAATGAGCAGTTCTTC.